The 10 T cell receptor beta chains in this list originate from one sample, sequenced in a study of T cells in Graves' hyperthyroidism and ophthalmopathy. Researchers took RNA transcripts and amplified the TCR beta CDR3 regions from them. Primed by the HTBI set, a first-round RT-PCR was run on the TCR CDR3. MiXCR was run by TCRdb on the multiplex PCR reads, yielding one entry per CDR3 protein. Altogether approximately 590,000 distinct CDR3 sequences are present, about 43% being singletons, with the ten largest covering about 8.2%. The specimen sequenced was peripheral blood or thyroid tissue (not recorded which). The receptor set was obtained from a young woman with Graves' hyperthyroidism.

This clonotype was counted between two and nine times. V usage is TRBV10-1 and J usage is TRBJ1-5, with D possibly TRBD1 on 6 matching bases. Germline CDR1 is WNHNN and CDR2 is SYGVQD (reference sequence). The CDR3 is made up of 15 amino acids. The V gene lost 7 bases and the J gene lost 1 base, with 14 bases spanning the gap. The CDR3: CASTKGGKSNQPQHF. The DNA of the CDR3 is TGCGCCAGCACTAAAGGGGGGAAGAGCAATCAGCCCCAGCATTTT.

With regard to this clonotype: The junction departs from the called germline gene at one end, perhaps through a read error. V is TRBV7-2 and J is TRBJ1-6, with 9 bases fitting TRBD1. CDR1 is SGHTA and CDR2 is FQGNSA in the germline V gene. This CDR3 spans 17 amino acids. DNA for the CDR3: TGCGCCAGCAGCCAAAGAACAGGGGGCGTGTCGAATCAGCCCCTCCACTTT. Its protein product is CASSQRTGGVSNQPLHF.

This clonotype was counted a few times. The chain couples TRBV7-9 to TRBJ2-2; 10 bases align to TRBD2. Germline V gene data show CDR1 as SEHNR and CDR2 as FQNEAQ (reference sequence). V lost 5 bases to trimming and J lost 4 bases; unmatched junction nucleotides: 4. The CDR3 contains 15 residues. Here the CDR3 reads CASSQLAGVTGELFF. In DNA form, the CDR3 reads TGTGCCAGCAGCCAGCTAGCGGGAGTCACCGGGGAGCTGTTTTTT.

The V call is TRBV7-6, the J call TRBJ1-2; 10 bases fit TRBD1. V lost 2 bases, J lost 4 bases, and 10 bases stayed unmatched. The germline gives CDR1 SGHVS, CDR2 FNYEAQ. The CDR3 totals 17 residues. CDR3 nucleotides: TGTGCCAGCAGCTTATTCCAGGCCCGACAGGGGGCCTATGGCTACACCTTC. This translates into CASSLFQARQGAYGYTF.

The sample holds a few counts of this clonotype. The chain has TRBV7-2 and TRBJ2-7; TRBD2 matches at 11 bases. V lost 3 bases to trimming and J lost 2 bases; unmatched junction nucleotides: 3. The V gene's germline CDR1 is SGHTA and CDR2 FQGNSA. This CDR3 comprises 15 residues. The CDR3 sequence: CASSLGLAEAYEQYF. The CDR3 DNA follows: TGTGCCAGCAGCTTGGGACTAGCGGAGGCCTACGAGCAGTACTTC.

This clonotype has just a few counts. V gene TRBV20-1 combines with J gene TRBJ1-5, with D possibly TRBD1 on 5 matching bases. The CDR3 has 12 residues. Germline CDR1 is DFQATT and CDR2 is SNEGSKA (reference sequence). The ends were cut back, 6 bases at V and 3 bases at J, with 9 bases in the middle. The CDR3 coding sequence is TGCAGTGCCAAGGGGTACAATCAGCCCCAGCATTTT. Amino acids: CSAKGYNQPQHF.

This clonotype was detected only a few times. Germline is not matched at one junction end, which may reflect a read error. V is TRBV10-2 and J is TRBJ1-4; possibly TRBD1 for D (6 bases). CDR3 length equals 13 residues. Germline CDR1 is WSHSY and CDR2 is SAAADI. DNA of the CDR3: TGTGCCAGCAGGACAGCTCCTAATGAAAAACTGTTTTTT. This gives the protein CASRTAPNEKLFF.

The genes are TRBV6-5 and TRBJ1-1; D gene ambiguous. Germline CDR1 MNHEY, CDR2 SVGAGI. The CDR3 is made up of 13 amino acids. Deletions cut 3 bases from V and 1 base from J, with 6 bases between. The CDR3 sequence: CASSYQRNTEAFF. In nucleotides, the CDR3 is TGTGCCAGCAGTTATCAGCGGAACACTGAAGCTTTCTTT.

This clonotype was seen repeatedly, ten times or more. CDR3 DNA sequence: TGTGCCAGCAGCTTAGATCAAATGGGGTATTCACCCCTCCACTTT. Translating gives CASSLDQMGYSPLHF. The genes are TRBV11-2 and TRBJ1-6, with D unclear. The CDR3 consists of 15 residues. V was shortened by 0 bases and J by 8 bases, with 11 bases between the two germline ends. Germline lookup yields CDR1 SGHAT and CDR2 FQNNGV.

This clonotype was detected only a few times. The chain has TRBV7-2 and TRBJ2-7; D may correspond to TRBD1 or TRBD2 (7 bases each). CDR1 and CDR2 (germline): SGHTA, FQGNSA. The CDR3 contains 16 residues. V gave up 5 bases and J gave up 4 bases, with 21 bases separating them. The CDR3 DNA follows: TGTGCCAGCAGCGCCGAAGTGTCAGCGGGACAGTACGAGCAGTACTTC. Translation: CASSAEVSAGQYEQYF.